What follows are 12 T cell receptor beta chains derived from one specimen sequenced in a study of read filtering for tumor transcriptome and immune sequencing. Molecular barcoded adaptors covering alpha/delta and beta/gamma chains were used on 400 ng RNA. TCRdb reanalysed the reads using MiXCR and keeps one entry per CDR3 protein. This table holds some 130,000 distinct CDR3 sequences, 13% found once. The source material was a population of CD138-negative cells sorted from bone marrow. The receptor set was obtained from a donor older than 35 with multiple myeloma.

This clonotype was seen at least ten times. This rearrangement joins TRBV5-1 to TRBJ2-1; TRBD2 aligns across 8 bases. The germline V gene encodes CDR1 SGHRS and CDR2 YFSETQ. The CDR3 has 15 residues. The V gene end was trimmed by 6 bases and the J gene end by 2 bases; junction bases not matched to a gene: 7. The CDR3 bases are TGCGCCAGCAAAACACGGGAGGGCACCTACAATGAGCAGTTCTTC. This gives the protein CASKTREGTYNEQFF.

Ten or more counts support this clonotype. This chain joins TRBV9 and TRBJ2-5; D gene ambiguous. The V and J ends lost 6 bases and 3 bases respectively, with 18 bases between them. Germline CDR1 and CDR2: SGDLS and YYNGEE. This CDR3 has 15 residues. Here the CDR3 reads CASTPGPTEKETQYF. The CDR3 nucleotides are TGTGCCAGCACCCCGGGCCCTACGGAGAAAGAGACCCAGTACTTC.

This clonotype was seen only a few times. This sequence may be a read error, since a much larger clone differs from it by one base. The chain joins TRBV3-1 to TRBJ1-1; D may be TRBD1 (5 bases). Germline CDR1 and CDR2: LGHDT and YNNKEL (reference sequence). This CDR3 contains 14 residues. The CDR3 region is CASSAGRTNTEALF. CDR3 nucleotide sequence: TGTGCCAGCAGCGCGGGACGGACCAACACTGAAGCTCTCTTT. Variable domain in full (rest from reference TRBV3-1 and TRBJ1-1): DTAVSQTPKYLVTQMGNDKSIKCEQNLGHDTMYWYKQDSKKFLKIMFSYNNKELIINETVPNRFSPKSPDKAHLNLHINSLELGDSAVYFCASSAGRTNTEALFGQGTRLTVV.

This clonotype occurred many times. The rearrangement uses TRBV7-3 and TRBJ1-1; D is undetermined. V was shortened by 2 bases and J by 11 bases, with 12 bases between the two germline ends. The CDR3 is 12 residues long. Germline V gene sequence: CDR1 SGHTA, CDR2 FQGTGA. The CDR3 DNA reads TGTGCCAGCAGCTTAGAATCGGAATCGGCTTTCTTT. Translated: CASSLESESAFF.

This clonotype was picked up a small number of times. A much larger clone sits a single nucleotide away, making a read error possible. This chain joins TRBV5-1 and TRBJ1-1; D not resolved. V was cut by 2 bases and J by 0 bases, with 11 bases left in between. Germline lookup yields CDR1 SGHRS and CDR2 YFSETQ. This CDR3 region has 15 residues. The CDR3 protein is CASSFLEGMNTEAFF. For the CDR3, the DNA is TGCGCCAGCAGCTTTTTGGAGGGAATGAACACTGAAGCTTTCTTT. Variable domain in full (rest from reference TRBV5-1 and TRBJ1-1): KAGVTQTPRYLIKTRGQQVTLSCSPISGHRSVSWYQQTPGQGLQFLFEYFSETQRNKGNFPGRFSGRQFSNSRSEMNVSTLELGDSALYLCASSFLEGMNTEAFFGQGTRLTVV.

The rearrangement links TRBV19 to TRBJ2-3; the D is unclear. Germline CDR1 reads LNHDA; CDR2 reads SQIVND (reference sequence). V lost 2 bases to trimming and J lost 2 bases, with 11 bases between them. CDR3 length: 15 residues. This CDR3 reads CASSIKETLTDTQYF. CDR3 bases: TGTGCCAGTAGTATAAAGGAGACCCTCACAGATACGCAGTATTTT. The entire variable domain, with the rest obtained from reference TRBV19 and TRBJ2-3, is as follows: DGGITQSPKYLFRKEGQNVTLSCEQNLNHDAMYWYRQDPGQGLRLIYYSQIVNDFQKGDIAEGYSVSREKKESFPLTVTSAQKNPTAFYLCASSIKETLTDTQYFGPGTRLTVL.

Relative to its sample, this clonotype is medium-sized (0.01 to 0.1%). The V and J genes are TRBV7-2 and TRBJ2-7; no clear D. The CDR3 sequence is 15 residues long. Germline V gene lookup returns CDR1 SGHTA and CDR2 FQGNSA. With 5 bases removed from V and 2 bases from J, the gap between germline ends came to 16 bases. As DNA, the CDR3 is TGTGCCAGCAGCCTCGAAATGGGGATAACCTACGAGCAGTACTTC. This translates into CASSLEMGITYEQYF. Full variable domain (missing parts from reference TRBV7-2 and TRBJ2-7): GAGVSQSPSNKVTEKGKDVELRCDPISGHTALYWYRQSLGQGLEFLIYFQGNSAPDKSGLPSDRFSAERTGGSVSTLTIQRTQQEDSAVYLCASSLEMGITYEQYFGPGTRLTVT.

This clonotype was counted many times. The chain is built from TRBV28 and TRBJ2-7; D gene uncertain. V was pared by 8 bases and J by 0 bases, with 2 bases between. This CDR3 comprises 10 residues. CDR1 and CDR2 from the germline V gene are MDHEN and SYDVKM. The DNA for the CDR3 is TGTGCCAGCGGCTCCTACGAGCAGTACTTC. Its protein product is CASGSYEQYF. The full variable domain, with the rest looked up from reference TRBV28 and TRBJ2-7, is DVKVTQSSRYLVKRTGEKVFLECVQDMDHENMFWYRQDPGLGLRLIYFSYDVKMKEKGDIPEGYSVSREKKERFSLILESASTNQTSMYLCASGSYEQYFGPGTRLTVT.

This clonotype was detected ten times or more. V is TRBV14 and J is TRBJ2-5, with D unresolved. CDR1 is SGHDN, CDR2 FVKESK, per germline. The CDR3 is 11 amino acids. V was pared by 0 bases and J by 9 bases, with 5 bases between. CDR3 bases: TGTGCCAGCAGCCAAGACGGGTCCCAGTACTTC. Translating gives CASSQDGSQYF.

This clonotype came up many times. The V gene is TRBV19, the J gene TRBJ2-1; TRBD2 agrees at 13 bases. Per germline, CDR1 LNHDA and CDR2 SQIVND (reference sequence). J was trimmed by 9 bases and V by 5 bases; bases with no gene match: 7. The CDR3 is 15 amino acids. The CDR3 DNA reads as TGTGCCAGTAGTTCGACTAGCGGGAGGTTCGCTGAGCAGTTCTTC. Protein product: CASSSTSGRFAEQFF. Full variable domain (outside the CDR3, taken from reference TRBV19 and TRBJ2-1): DGGITQSPKYLFRKEGQNVTLSCEQNLNHDAMYWYRQDPGQGLRLIYYSQIVNDFQKGDIAEGYSVSREKKESFPLTVTSAQKNPTAFYLCASSSTSGRFAEQFFGPGTRLTVL.

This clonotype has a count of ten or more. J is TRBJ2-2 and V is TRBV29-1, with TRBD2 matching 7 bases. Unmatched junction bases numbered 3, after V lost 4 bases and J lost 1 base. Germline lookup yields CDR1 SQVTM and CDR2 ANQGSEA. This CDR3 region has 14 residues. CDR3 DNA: TGCAGCGTTGCGGCTAGCGGGAACACCGGGGAGCTGTTTTTT. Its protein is CSVAASGNTGELFF.

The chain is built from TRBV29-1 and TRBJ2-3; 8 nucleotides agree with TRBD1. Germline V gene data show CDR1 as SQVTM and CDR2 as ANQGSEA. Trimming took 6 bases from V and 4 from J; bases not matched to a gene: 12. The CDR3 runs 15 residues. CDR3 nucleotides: TGCAGCGTCGGTAGGAGACAGGGGTTATCAGATACGCAGTATTTT. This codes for CSVGRRQGLSDTQYF.